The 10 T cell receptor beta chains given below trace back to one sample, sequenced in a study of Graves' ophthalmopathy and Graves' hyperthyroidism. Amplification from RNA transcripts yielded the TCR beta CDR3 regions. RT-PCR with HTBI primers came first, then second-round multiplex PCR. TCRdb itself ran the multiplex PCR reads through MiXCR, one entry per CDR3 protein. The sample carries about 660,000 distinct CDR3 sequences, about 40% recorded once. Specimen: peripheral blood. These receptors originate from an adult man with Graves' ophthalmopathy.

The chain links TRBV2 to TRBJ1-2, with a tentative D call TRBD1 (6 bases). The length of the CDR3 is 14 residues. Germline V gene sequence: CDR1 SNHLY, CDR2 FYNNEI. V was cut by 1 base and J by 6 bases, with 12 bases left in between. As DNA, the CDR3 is TGTGCCAGCAGTGAAGACAGGGATAATCATGGCTACACCTTC. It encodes CASSEDRDNHGYTF.

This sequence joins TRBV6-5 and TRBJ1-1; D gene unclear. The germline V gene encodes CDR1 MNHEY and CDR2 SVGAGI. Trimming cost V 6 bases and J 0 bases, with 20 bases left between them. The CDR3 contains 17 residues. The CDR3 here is CASSVAHSLLMNTEAFF. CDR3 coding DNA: TGTGCCAGCAGCGTCGCGCACAGCCTACTAATGAACACTGAAGCTTTCTTT.

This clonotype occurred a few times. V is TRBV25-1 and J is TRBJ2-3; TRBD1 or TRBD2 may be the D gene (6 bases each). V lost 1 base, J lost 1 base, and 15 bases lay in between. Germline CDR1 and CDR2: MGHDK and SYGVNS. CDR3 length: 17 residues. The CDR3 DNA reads TGTGCCAGCAGTGAATTCGAGGGGGGCAAGGGCACAGATACGCAGTATTTT. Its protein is CASSEFEGGKGTDTQYF. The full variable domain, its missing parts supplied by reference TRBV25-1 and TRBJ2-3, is EADIYQTPRYLVIGTGKKITLECSQTMGHDKMYWYQQDPGMELHLIHYSYGVNSTEKGDLSSESTVSRIRTEHFPLTLESARPSHTSQYLCASSEFEGGKGTDTQYFGPGTRLTVL.

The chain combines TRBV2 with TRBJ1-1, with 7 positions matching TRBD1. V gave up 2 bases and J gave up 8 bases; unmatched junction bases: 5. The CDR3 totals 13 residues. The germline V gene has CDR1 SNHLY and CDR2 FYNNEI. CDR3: CASSESRTGEAFF. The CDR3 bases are TGTGCCAGCAGTGAATCTCGGACAGGCGAAGCTTTCTTT. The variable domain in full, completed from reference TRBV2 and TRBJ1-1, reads EPEVTQTPSHQVTQMGQEVILRCVPISNHLYFYWYRQILGQKVEFLVSFYNNEISEKSEIFDDQFSVERPDGSNFTLKIRSTKLEDSAMYFCASSESRTGEAFFGQGTRLTVV.

CDR3 DNA sequence: TGTGCCAGCAGCCCCCGTGGCGCGGGAGCCCAAGAGACCCAGTACTTC. Translation: CASSPRGAGAQETQYF. The J gene is TRBJ2-5, the V gene TRBV11-2, with 7 bases lining up with TRBD2. CDR1 is SGHAT and CDR2 is FQNNGV in the germline V gene. This CDR3 is built from 16 residues. With V trimmed by 5 bases and J by 1 base, 10 bases remained unmatched.

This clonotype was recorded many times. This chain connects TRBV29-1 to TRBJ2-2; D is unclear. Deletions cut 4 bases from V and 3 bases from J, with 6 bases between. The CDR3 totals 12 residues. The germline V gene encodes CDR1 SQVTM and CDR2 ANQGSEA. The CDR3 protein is CSVASYTGELFF. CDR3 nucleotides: TGCAGCGTTGCCAGCTACACCGGGGAGCTGTTTTTT.

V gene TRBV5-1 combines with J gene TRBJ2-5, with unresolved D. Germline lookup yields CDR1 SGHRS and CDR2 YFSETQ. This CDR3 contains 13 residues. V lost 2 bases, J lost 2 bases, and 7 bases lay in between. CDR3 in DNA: TGCGCCAGCAGCTTTTTACATCAAGAGACCCAGTACTTC. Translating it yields CASSFLHQETQYF.

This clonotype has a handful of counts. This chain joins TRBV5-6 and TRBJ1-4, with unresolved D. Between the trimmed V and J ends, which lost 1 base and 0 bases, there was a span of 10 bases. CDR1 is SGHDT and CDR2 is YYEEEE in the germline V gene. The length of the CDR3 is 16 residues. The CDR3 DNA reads TGTGCCAGCAGCTTGATCGGAGAGGCAACTAATGAAAAACTGTTTTTT. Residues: CASSLIGEATNEKLFF. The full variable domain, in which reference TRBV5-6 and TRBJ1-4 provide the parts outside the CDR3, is DAGVTQSPTHLIKTRGQQVTLRCSPKSGHDTVSWYQQALGQGPQFIFQYYEEEERQRGNFPDRFSGHQFPNYSSELNVNALLLGDSALYLCASSLIGEATNEKLFFGSGTQLSVL.

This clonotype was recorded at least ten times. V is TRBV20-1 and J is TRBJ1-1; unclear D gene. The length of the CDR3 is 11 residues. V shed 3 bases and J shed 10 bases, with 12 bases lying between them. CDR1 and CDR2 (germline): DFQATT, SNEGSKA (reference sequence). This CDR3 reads CSASNVQGAFF. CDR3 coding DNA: TGCAGTGCTAGTAATGTCCAAGGAGCTTTCTTT.

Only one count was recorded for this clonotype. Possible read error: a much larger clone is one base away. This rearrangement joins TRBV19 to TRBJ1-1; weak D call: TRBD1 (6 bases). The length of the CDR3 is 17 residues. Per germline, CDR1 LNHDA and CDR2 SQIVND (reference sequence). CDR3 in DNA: TGTGCCAGTAGTATAAGGTTCCGCAGGGGCCCTAACATTGAAGCTTTCTTT. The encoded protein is CASSIRFRRGPNIEAFF.